The 27 T cell receptor beta chains reported below all come from one sample, sequenced in a study of T-cell memory formation after mild COVID-19. A single record per CDR3 protein comes from TCRdb applying MiXCR to the 5' RACE reads. The profile shows just over 60,000 distinct CDR3 sequences, about a tenth of them singletons. Sequenced material: PBMCs or a T cell subset sorted from them (not recorded which). The receptors were sampled from a man aged 18-30 years who had mild COVID-19 (a few samples of this study predate the infection). Cell type and time point are not known.

The chain is built from TRBV7-6 and TRBJ2-1, with D hard to call. Germline-derived CDR1 and CDR2 are SGHVS and FNYEAQ. The CDR3 runs to 13 residues. Trimming removed 1 base at V and 9 bases at J, with 10 bases between. CDR3 in DNA: TGTGCCAGCAGCTTAGAGGAGTTCGGTGAGCAGTTCTTC. It is translated as CASSLEEFGEQFF.

This clonotype counts as medium-sized. The rearrangement joins TRBV5-1 to TRBJ2-5; the match to TRBD1 covers 9 bases. The V gene's germline CDR1 is SGHRS and CDR2 YFSETQ. The trim removed 4 bases at V and 7 bases at J, leaving 8 bases unmatched. The CDR3 has 14 amino acids. The CDR3: CASSLGTGQGTQYF. CDR3 sequence (DNA): TGCGCCAGCAGCCTAGGGACAGGGCAGGGGACCCAGTACTTC. The full variable domain, completed using reference TRBV5-1 and TRBJ2-5, is KAGVTQTPRYLIKTRGQQVTLSCSPISGHRSVSWYQQTPGQGLQFLFEYFSETQRNKGNFPGRFSGRQFSNSRSEMNVSTLELGDSALYLCASSLGTGQGTQYFGPGTRLLVL.

This clonotype has only a few counts. CDR3 sequence (DNA): TGTGCCAGCAGCGACAGGGGAGAATCCGCAGATACGCAGTATTTT. Its protein product is CASSDRGESADTQYF. The rearrangement uses TRBV12-3 or TRBV12-4 and TRBJ2-3, with TRBD1 identical over 8 bases. The CDR3 extends over 15 amino acids. With 6 bases clipped from V and 4 bases from J, the junction kept 9 bases outside the gene matches.

This clonotype has a count of ten or more. V is TRBV7-6 and J is TRBJ2-2; D is possibly TRBD1 (6 bases). This CDR3 has 16 amino acids. Trimming cost V 5 bases and J 6 bases, with 19 bases left between them. Germline V CDR1 and CDR2: SGHVS, FNYEAQ. As DNA, the CDR3 is TGTGCCAGCAGCCCTCGGCCGGGACAACAACCCGGGGAGCTGTTTTTT. Amino acids: CASSPRPGQQPGELFF.

CDR3 sequence: CASSSNLAQQYF. The CDR3 region has the DNA TGTGCCAGCAGCTCGAATTTGGCCCAGCAGTACTTC. The genes are TRBV7-9 and TRBJ2-7, with D uncertain. The germline gives CDR1 SEHNR, CDR2 FQNEAQ (reference sequence). The CDR3 totals 12 residues. V was shortened by 4 bases and J by 8 bases, with 12 bases between the two germline ends.

The genes are TRBV12-3 or TRBV12-4 and TRBJ1-2; D is ambiguous. The CDR3 totals 13 residues. Trimming took off 3 bases at V and 3 bases at J, with 8 bases between the two ends. The CDR3 sequence is CASSLGRDYGYTF. The CDR3 nucleotides are TGTGCCAGCAGTTTGGGGAGAGACTATGGCTACACCTTC.

The chain recombines TRBV7-3 with TRBJ1-2; 10 bases fit TRBD1. The CDR3 has 17 amino acids. Unmatched junction bases numbered 11, after V lost 2 bases and J lost 5 bases. The V gene's germline CDR1 is SGHTA and CDR2 FQGTGA. Written as DNA, the CDR3 is TGTGCCAGCAGCTTAGACCCGGGACAGGGGCCCACGTATGGCTACACCTTC. Translation: CASSLDPGQGPTYGYTF.

This chain connects TRBV6-4 to TRBJ1-2; 8 positions agree with TRBD1. The V gene's germline CDR1 is MRHNA and CDR2 SNTAGT. V was pared by 8 bases and J by 9 bases, with 14 bases of the junction left unmatched. The CDR3 has 14 residues. Here the CDR3 DNA reads TGTGCCAGCGGGATGACGGACAGGGCGACGAGCTACACCTTC. Translating gives CASGMTDRATSYTF.

This clonotype was picked up a small number of times. This chain links TRBV7-9 with TRBJ1-6; no clear D. The V end was cut by 1 base, the J end by 7 bases, with 8 bases between. This CDR3 is 14 amino acids long. CDR1 SEHNR and CDR2 FQNEAQ come from the germline V gene (reference sequence). DNA of the CDR3: TGTGCCAGCAGCTTAGAAACAGAGAATTCACCCCTCCACTTT. Residues: CASSLETENSPLHF. Full variable domain (remainder filled in from reference TRBV7-9 and TRBJ1-6): DTGVSQNPRHKITKRGQNVTFRCDPISEHNRLYWYRQTLGQGPEFLTYFQNEAQLEKSRLLSDRFSAERPKGSFSTLEIQRTEQGDSAMYLCASSLETENSPLHFGNGTRLTVT.

The chain has TRBV11-3 and TRBJ2-2; no firm D call. Trimming left V 5 bases short and J 8 bases short, with 9 bases between. The CDR3 loop spans 12 amino acids. From germline, CDR1 is SGHNT and CDR2 YENEEA. DNA of the CDR3: TGTGCCAGCAGCCGCTGGGCAGGGGAGCTGTTTTTT. Its translation is CASSRWAGELFF.

This clonotype was recorded a few times. V usage is TRBV20-1 and J usage is TRBJ1-2, with a tentative D call TRBD1 (5 bases). V was shortened by 6 bases and J by 0 bases, with 20 bases between the two germline ends. This CDR3 contains 16 residues. Germline loops: CDR1 DFQATT, CDR2 SNEGSKA (reference sequence). CDR3 in DNA: TGCAGTGCCCCTCTGGTGGGGGGATTAGCTAACTATGGCTACACCTTC. Its protein product is CSAPLVGGLANYGYTF.

Points on this clonotype: A much larger clone lies a single base off, so this may be a read error. This chain connects TRBV12-3 or TRBV12-4 to TRBJ2-3, with 8 bases lining up with TRBD1. The ends lost 5 bases at V and 4 bases at J; junction bases unmatched: 8. The CDR3 has 15 residues. CDR3 coding DNA: TGTGCCAGCAGTCCCACAGGGGGTAGGGCAGATACGCAGTATTTT. This encodes CASSPTGGRADTQYF.

Many counts were recorded for this clonotype. The chain is built from TRBV7-8 and TRBJ2-5, with 9 bases that match TRBD1. Germline values: CDR1 SGHVS, CDR2 FQNEAQ. The V gene end was trimmed by 7 bases and the J gene end by 4 bases; junction bases not matched to a gene: 13. This CDR3 contains 16 residues. The CDR3 spells CASTITGGQFGETQYF. CDR3 in DNA: TGTGCCAGCACTATAACAGGGGGCCAGTTTGGAGAGACCCAGTACTTC.

This clonotype was seen ten or more times. The V gene is TRBV18, the J gene TRBJ2-3; D may be TRBD2 (5 bases). CDR3 length: 15 amino acids. Trimming took off 3 bases at V and 0 bases at J, with 10 bases between the two ends. Germline V gene lookup returns CDR1 KGHSH and CDR2 LQKENI. CDR3 coding DNA: TGTGCCAGCTCACCGCTAGCCACTAGCACAGATACGCAGTATTTT. Residues: CASSPLATSTDTQYF. Combining the CDR3 with reference TRBV18 and TRBJ2-3 gives the whole variable domain NAGVMQNPRHLVRRRGQEARLRCSPMKGHSHVYWYRQLPEEGLKFMVYLQKENIIDESGMPKERFSAEFPKEGPSILRIQQVVRGDSAAYFCASSPLATSTDTQYFGPGTRLTVL.

The chain is built from TRBV11-2 and TRBJ2-5, with D tentatively TRBD2 (6 bases). Germline CDR1 SGHAT, CDR2 FQNNGV. The CDR3 covers 14 residues. With 5 bases removed from V and 1 base from J, the gap between germline ends came to 11 bases. CDR3 sequence (DNA): TGTGCCAGCAGCATAGGGACTTCCCAAGAGACCCAGTACTTC. It specifies CASSIGTSQETQYF.

This clonotype was counted many times. V usage is TRBV5-6 and J usage is TRBJ2-3; 9 bases fit TRBD1. CDR1 and CDR2 (germline): SGHDT, YYEEEE. The CDR3 has 15 residues. Trimming removed 0 bases from V and 6 bases from J; junction bases left unmatched: 5. The chain's CDR3 is CASSLGGQGLDTQYF. CDR3 nucleotides: TGTGCCAGCAGCTTGGGGGGACAGGGCTTGGATACGCAGTATTTT.

The genes are TRBV5-1 and TRBJ1-4; D uncertain. The CDR3 length is 14 residues. V shed 0 bases and J shed 9 bases, with 12 bases lying between them. Germline values: CDR1 SGHRS, CDR2 YFSETQ. CDR3 loop: CASSLGTERQKLFF. The CDR3 DNA is TGCGCCAGCAGCTTGGGCACAGAAAGGCAAAAACTGTTTTTT.

This clonotype was counted a few times. The chain joins TRBV5-1 to TRBJ1-2; D is ambiguous. This CDR3 region has 13 residues. The germline gives CDR1 SGHRS, CDR2 YFSETQ. Trimming removed 0 bases at V and 6 bases at J, with 9 bases between. Here the CDR3 reads CASSLDGRNGYTF. The DNA for the CDR3 is TGCGCCAGCAGCTTGGATGGCCGGAATGGCTACACCTTC.

V is TRBV5-1 and J is TRBJ2-3; no reliable D call. V dropped 1 base and J dropped 5 bases, with 5 bases sitting between them. This CDR3 is 12 amino acids long. Germline-derived CDR1 and CDR2 are SGHRS and YFSETQ. CDR3 amino acids: CASSLLGDTQYF. The DNA of the CDR3 is TGCGCCAGCAGCTTGTTAGGAGATACGCAGTATTTT.

The sample holds a few counts of this clonotype. The V and J genes are TRBV7-9 and TRBJ1-1; no reliable D call. This CDR3 comprises 12 residues. Germline V gene lookup returns CDR1 SEHNR and CDR2 FQNEAQ (reference sequence). Trimming took off 7 bases at V and 3 bases at J, with 9 bases between the two ends. CDR3 amino acids: CASTPTDTEAFF. The CDR3 DNA is TGTGCCAGCACCCCCACGGACACTGAAGCTTTCTTT.

The chain couples TRBV25-1 to TRBJ1-1; TRBD1 is a possible D gene (5 bases). The CDR3 contains 13 residues. In germline, CDR1 is MGHDK, CDR2 SYGVNS. The ends were cut back, 3 bases at V and 5 bases at J, with 10 bases in the middle. The CDR3 here is CASSDGGMTEAFF. DNA for the CDR3: TGTGCCAGCAGTGATGGGGGGATGACTGAAGCTTTCTTT.

This clonotype turned up a few times. This chain links TRBV9 with TRBJ2-1; 10 bases match TRBD2. Germline CDR1 and CDR2: SGDLS and YYNGEE. With 5 bases clipped from V and 4 bases from J, the junction kept 9 bases outside the gene matches. CDR3 length: 16 residues. The CDR3 region is CASRAPLAGPYNEQFF. The CDR3 DNA sequence: TGTGCCAGCAGAGCCCCACTAGCGGGGCCTTACAATGAGCAGTTCTTC.

The V and J genes are TRBV7-3 and TRBJ2-2; D is undetermined. The CDR3 is made up of 15 amino acids. The germline V gene has CDR1 SGHTA and CDR2 FQGTGA. Trimming stripped 3 bases from V and 4 bases from J, with 12 bases between. As DNA, the CDR3 is TGTGCCAGCAGCTTCGACATATCGGGCACCGGGGAGCTGTTTTTT. Translating it yields CASSFDISGTGELFF.

The DNA of the CDR3 is TGTGCCAGCAGCTTAGAATGGACCGGGGAGCTGTTTTTT. Amino acid sequence: CASSLEWTGELFF. The genes are TRBV11-2 and TRBJ2-2; the D is unclear. The CDR3 totals 13 residues. CDR1 is SGHAT and CDR2 is FQNNGV in the germline V gene. V was trimmed by 0 bases and J by 5 bases, leaving 4 bases between them.

The chain carries TRBV7-9 and TRBJ2-7; 9 bases map to TRBD2. CDR3 length: 16 amino acids. Germline loops: CDR1 SEHNR, CDR2 FQNEAQ (reference sequence). The trim removed 5 bases at V and 0 bases at J, leaving 8 bases unmatched. CDR3 in amino acids: CASSVWGLASSYEQYF. The CDR3 nucleotides are TGTGCCAGCAGCGTATGGGGACTAGCCAGCTCCTACGAGCAGTACTTC.

This clonotype was seen a few times. This chain connects TRBV19 to TRBJ2-3, with 7 bases aligning to TRBD2. In germline, CDR1 is LNHDA, CDR2 SQIVND (reference sequence). The CDR3 runs to 14 residues. Trimming took 3 bases from V and 2 from J; bases not matched to a gene: 2. The CDR3 region is CASSIGTNTDTQYF. CDR3 nucleotide sequence: TGTGCCAGTAGTATCGGGACTAACACAGATACGCAGTATTTT.

This clonotype came up many times. The V and J genes are TRBV6-5 and TRBJ2-7, with 10 nucleotides matching TRBD1. The CDR3 runs 13 residues. The germline V gene encodes CDR1 MNHEY and CDR2 SVGAGI. V lost 6 bases to trimming and J lost 5 bases; unmatched junction nucleotides: 4. The CDR3 protein is CASRRQGANEQYF. CDR3 DNA sequence: TGTGCCAGCAGACGACAGGGGGCTAACGAGCAGTACTTC.